This TCR beta chain was retrieved from a study of blood T cell repertoires in COVID-19. The trim removed 7 bases at V and 2 bases at J, leaving 9 bases unmatched. The CDR3 spans 15 residues. CDR1 and CDR2 from the germline V gene are MNHEY and SVGAGI. Assay: immunoSEQ multiplex PCR; the TCRdb copy retains only in-frame clones and omits some. The profile covers about 110,000 clones, with 70% to 90% appearing a single time and 1% to 1.4% taken by the ten largest. The sequencing input was peripheral blood. J is TRBJ2-3 and V is TRBV6-5, with 7 positions matching TRBD1. This sequence was found in a human donor in a cohort sampled during active COVID-19. CDR3 residues: CASKLDRATTDTQYF. The CDR3 DNA is TGTGCCAGCAAATTAGACAGGGCCACCACAGATACGCAGTATTTT.